The 9 T cell receptor beta chains below all came from one sample that was sequenced in a study of T cell responses to AZD1222 COVID-19 vaccine. Clones were read by immunoSEQ multiplex PCR, and TCRdb kept only the in-frame ones, dropping some. The sample shows tens of thousands of clones, roughly nine tenths of them seen only once. The sequenced sample was peripheral blood, obtained 28 days after the second AZD1222 dose. The receptors stem from an adult who received the AZD1222 COVID-19 vaccine.

The chain links TRBV24-1 to TRBJ2-3; D is undetermined. Germline CDR1 and CDR2: KGHDR and SFDVKD. The V end lost 3 bases, the J end lost 5 bases, and 11 bases lay between the germline ends. The CDR3 spans 14 residues. CDR3 in DNA: TGTGCCACCAGTGATATGGGGTCGGTAGATACGCAGTATTTT. Amino acid sequence: CATSDMGSVDTQYF.

Comment on this clone: Other DNA sequences from this sample encode an identical CDR3 as well. The rearrangement uses TRBV12-3 or TRBV12-4 and TRBJ1-5; 10 bases line up with TRBD1. J lost 6 bases, V lost 5 bases, and 1 base had no gene match. CDR3 length: 13 amino acids. This CDR3 is CASSGQGGQPQHF. The CDR3 DNA reads TGTGCCAGCAGTGGACAGGGGGGTCAGCCCCAGCATTTT.

V gene TRBV5-1 combines with J gene TRBJ1-5; tentative D call: TRBD1 (5 bases). The CDR3 loop spans 15 amino acids. Trimming cost V 4 bases and J 4 bases, with 15 bases left between them. The germline CDR1 and CDR2 sequences are SGHRS and YFSETQ. CDR3 amino acids: CASSPGQGRNQPQHF. The CDR3 DNA follows: TGCGCCAGCAGCCCGGGGCAGGGACGAAATCAGCCCCAGCATTTT.

The genes are TRBV28 and TRBJ2-7; 8 bases map to TRBD1. CDR3 length equals 14 residues. V lost 7 bases to trimming and J lost 4 bases; unmatched junction nucleotides: 9. CDR1 and CDR2 (germline): MDHEN, SYDVKM. Here the CDR3 DNA reads TGTGCCAGCACTGGACAGGGCTCGATTTACGAGCAGTACGTC. Translation: CASTGQGSIYEQYV.

V gene TRBV11-1 combines with J gene TRBJ2-4, with a possible D match to TRBD1 (5 bases). Trimming removed 6 bases at V and 8 bases at J, with 11 bases between. Per the germline V gene, CDR1 is SGHAT and CDR2 is FQDESV (reference sequence). The CDR3 has 12 residues. Here the CDR3 DNA reads TGTGCCAGCAGTCAAGGGGCAGACATTCAGTACTTC. Translation gives CASSQGADIQYF.

The CDR3 here is CASSPPGPYNEQFF. In nucleotides, the CDR3 is TGTGCCAGCTCACCACCTGGGCCCTACAATGAGCAGTTCTTC. The V and J genes are TRBV18 and TRBJ2-1; D not certain. From germline, CDR1 is KGHSH and CDR2 LQKENI. Trimming left V 0 bases short and J 2 bases short, with 5 bases between. This CDR3 region has 14 residues.

CDR3 region: CASSRSEYGYTF. The CDR3 coding sequence is TGTGCCAGCAGCCGATCGGAGTATGGCTACACCTTC. The chain is built from TRBV3-1 (or the pseudogene TRBV3-2) and TRBJ1-2; D is unresolved. The V gene's germline CDR1 is LGHDT and CDR2 YNNKEL (reference sequence). Trimming stripped 4 bases from V and 5 bases from J, with 8 bases between. The CDR3 spans 12 residues.

This chain links TRBV11-3 with TRBJ2-2; 12 nucleotides match TRBD1. Germline V gene data show CDR1 as SGHNT and CDR2 as YENEEA. Trimming cost V 5 bases and J 7 bases; bases outside gene matches: 5. The CDR3 covers 15 residues. CDR3 in DNA: TGTGCCAGCAGCCGGGGACAGGGGGCCGGCGGGGAGCTGTTTTTT. It codes for CASSRGQGAGGELFF.

This clone has just a few counts. The V gene is TRBV7-9, the J gene TRBJ2-3; D not resolved. Germline CDR1 and CDR2: SEHNR and FQNEAQ (reference sequence). Trimming left V 5 bases short and J 0 bases short, with 9 bases between. The CDR3 is 14 amino acids. The CDR3 nucleotides read TGTGCCAGCAGCCCGGACGGAAGCACAGATACGCAGTATTTT. Amino acid sequence: CASSPDGSTDTQYF.